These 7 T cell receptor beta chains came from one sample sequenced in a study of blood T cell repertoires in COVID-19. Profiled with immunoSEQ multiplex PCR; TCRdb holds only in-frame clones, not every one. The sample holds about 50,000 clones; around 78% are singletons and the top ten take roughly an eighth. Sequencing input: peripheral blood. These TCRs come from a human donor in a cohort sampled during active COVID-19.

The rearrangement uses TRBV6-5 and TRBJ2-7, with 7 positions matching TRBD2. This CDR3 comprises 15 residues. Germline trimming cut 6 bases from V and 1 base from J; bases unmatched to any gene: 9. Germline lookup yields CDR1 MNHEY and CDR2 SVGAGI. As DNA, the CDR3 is TGTGCCAGCAGAGGGGAGGCTAGCGGTTCCTACGAGCAGTACTTC. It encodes CASRGEASGSYEQYF.

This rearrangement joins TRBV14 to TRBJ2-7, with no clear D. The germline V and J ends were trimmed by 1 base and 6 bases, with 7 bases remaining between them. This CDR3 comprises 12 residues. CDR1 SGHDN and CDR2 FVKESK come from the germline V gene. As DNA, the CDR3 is TGTGCCAGCAGCCAAGGCCCTATCGAGCAGTACTTC. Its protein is CASSQGPIEQYF.

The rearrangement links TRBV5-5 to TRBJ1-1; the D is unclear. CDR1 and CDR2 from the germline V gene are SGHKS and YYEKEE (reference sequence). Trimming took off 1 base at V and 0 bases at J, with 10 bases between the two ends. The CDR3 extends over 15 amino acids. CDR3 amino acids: CASSLTVYMNTEAFF. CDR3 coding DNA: TGTGCCAGCAGCTTGACAGTCTACATGAACACTGAAGCTTTCTTT.

The CDR3 region is CAIRLAGGSYEQYF. The CDR3 region has the DNA TGTGCCATCAGGTTAGCGGGGGGAAGCTACGAGCAGTACTTC. The chain carries TRBV10-3 and TRBJ2-7, with 10 bases lining up with TRBD2. Trimming took 6 bases from V and 3 from J; bases not matched to a gene: 5. The germline CDR1 and CDR2 sequences are ENHRY and SYGVKD. The CDR3 covers 14 residues.

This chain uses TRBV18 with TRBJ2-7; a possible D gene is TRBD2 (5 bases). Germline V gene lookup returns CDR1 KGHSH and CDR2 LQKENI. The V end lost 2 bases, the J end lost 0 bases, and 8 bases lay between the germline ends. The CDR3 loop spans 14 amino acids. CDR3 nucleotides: TGTGCCAGCTCACCATCTGGGAGCTCCTACGAGCAGTACTTC. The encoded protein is CASSPSGSSYEQYF. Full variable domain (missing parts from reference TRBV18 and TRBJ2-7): NAGVMQNPRHLVRRRGQEARLRCSPMKGHSHVYWYRQLPEEGLKFMVYLQKENIIDESGMPKERFSAEFPKEGPSILRIQQVVRGDSAAYFCASSPSGSSYEQYFGPGTRLTVT.

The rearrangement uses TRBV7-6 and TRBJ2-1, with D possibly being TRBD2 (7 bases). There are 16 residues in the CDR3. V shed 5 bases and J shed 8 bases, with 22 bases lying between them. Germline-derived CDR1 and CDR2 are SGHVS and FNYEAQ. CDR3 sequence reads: CASSRRGTRRLDEQFF. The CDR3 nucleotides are TGTGCCAGCAGCCGGCGGGGGACAAGGAGGTTGGATGAGCAGTTCTTC.

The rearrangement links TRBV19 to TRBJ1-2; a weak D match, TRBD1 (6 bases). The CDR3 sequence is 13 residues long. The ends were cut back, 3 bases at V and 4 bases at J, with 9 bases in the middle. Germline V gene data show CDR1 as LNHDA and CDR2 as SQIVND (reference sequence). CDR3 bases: TGTGCCAGTAGTATCTCAGGGGCCTATGGCTACACCTTC. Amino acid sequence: CASSISGAYGYTF.